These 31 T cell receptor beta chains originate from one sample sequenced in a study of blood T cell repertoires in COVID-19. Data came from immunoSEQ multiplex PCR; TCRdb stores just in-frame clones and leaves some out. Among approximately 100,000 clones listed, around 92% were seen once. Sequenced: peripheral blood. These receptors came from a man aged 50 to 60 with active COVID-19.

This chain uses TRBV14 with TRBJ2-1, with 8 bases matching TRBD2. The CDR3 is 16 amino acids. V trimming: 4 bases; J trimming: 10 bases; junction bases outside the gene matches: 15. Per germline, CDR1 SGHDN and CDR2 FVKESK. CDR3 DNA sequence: TGTGCCAGCAGCCGAGTGCGGACTAGCCGGGGGGACGAGCAGTTCTTC. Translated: CASSRVRTSRGDEQFF. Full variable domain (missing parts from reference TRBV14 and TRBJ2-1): EAGVTQFPSHSVIEKGQTVTLRCDPISGHDNLYWYRRVMGKEIKFLLHFVKESKQDESGMPNNRFLAERTGGTYSTLKVQPAELEDSGVYFCASSRVRTSRGDEQFFGPGTRLTVL.

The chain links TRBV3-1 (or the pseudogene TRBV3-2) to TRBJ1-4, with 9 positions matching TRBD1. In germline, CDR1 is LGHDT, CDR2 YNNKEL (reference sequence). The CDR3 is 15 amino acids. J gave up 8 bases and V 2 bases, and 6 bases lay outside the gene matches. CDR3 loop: CASSQTGGAREKLFF. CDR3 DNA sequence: TGTGCCAGCAGCCAAACAGGGGGCGCGAGGGAAAAACTGTTTTTT.

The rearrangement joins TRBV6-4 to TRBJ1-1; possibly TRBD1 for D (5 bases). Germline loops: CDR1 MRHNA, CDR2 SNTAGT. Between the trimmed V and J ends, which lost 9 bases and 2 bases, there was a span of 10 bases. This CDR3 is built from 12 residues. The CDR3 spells CASPGLNTEAFF. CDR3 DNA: TGTGCCAGTCCGGGACTTAACACTGAAGCTTTCTTT.

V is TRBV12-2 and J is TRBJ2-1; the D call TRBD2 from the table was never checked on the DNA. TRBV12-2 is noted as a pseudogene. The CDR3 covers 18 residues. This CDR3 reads CASRSPSNTPRIYNEQFF. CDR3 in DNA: TGTGCAAGTCGCTCCCCATCAAACACCCCTAGGATTTACAATGAGCAGTTCTTC.

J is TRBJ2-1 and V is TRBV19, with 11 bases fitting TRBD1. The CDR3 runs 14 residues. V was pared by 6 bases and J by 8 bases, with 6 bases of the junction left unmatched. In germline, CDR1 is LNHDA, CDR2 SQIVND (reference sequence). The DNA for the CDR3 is TGTGCCAGTAGCCCCGGGACAGGGGGGCATGAGCAGTTCTTC. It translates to CASSPGTGGHEQFF.

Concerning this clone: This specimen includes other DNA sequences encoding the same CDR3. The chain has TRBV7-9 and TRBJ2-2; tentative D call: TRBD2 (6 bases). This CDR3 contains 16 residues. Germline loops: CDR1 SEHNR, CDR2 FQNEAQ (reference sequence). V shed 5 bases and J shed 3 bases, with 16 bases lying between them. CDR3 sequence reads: CASSQEGLYYTGELFF. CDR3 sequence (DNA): TGTGCCAGCAGCCAGGAGGGATTATATTACACCGGGGAGCTGTTTTTT.

CDR3 in DNA: TGTGCCAGCAGTGAATGGACTATTGAGGAGCAGTTCTTC. Translating gives CASSEWTIEEQFF. The rearrangement uses TRBV2 and TRBJ2-1; D perhaps matches TRBD2 (6 bases). V lost 2 bases and J lost 10, with 12 bases in between. Germline V gene lookup returns CDR1 SNHLY and CDR2 FYNNEI. The CDR3 length is 13 residues.

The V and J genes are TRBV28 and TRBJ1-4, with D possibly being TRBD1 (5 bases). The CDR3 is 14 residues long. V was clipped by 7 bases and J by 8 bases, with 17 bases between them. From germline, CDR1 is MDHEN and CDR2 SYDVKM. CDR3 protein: CASNSPGDREKLFF. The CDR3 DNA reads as TGTGCCAGCAACTCACCCGGTGACAGAGAAAAACTGTTTTTT.

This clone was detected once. The chain's CDR3 is CASSPGTSGGETQYF. DNA for the CDR3: TGCGCCAGCAGCCCCGGGACTAGCGGGGGAGAGACCCAGTACTTC. The V gene is TRBV5-1, the J gene TRBJ2-5, with 14 nucleotides matching TRBD2. The germline V gene has CDR1 SGHRS and CDR2 YFSETQ. Germline trimming cut 4 bases from V and 4 bases from J; bases unmatched to any gene: 3. This CDR3 spans 15 amino acids.

The CDR3 spells CSVVASGRETQYF. The CDR3 DNA follows: TGCAGCGTTGTGGCTAGCGGGAGGGAGACCCAGTACTTC. This sequence joins TRBV29-1 and TRBJ2-5; 11 nucleotides agree with TRBD2. The CDR3 has 13 residues. J was trimmed by 5 bases and V by 4 bases; bases with no gene match: 3. Germline V CDR1 and CDR2: SQVTM, ANQGSEA.

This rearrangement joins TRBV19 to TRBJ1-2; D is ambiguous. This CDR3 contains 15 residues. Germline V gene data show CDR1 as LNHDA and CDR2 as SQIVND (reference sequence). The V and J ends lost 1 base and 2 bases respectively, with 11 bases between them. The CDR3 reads CASSIGEGRNYGYTF. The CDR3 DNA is TGTGCCAGTAGTATAGGCGAAGGGAGAAACTATGGCTACACCTTC.

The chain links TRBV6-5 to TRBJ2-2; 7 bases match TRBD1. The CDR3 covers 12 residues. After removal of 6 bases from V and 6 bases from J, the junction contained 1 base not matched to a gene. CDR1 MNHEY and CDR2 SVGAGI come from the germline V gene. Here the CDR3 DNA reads TGTGCCAGCAGAACAGGGGCCGGGGAGCTGTTTTTT. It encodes CASRTGAGELFF.

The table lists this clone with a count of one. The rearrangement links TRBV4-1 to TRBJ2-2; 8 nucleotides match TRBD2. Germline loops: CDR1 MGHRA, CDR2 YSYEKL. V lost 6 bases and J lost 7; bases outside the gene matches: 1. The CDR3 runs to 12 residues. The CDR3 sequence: CASSRGGGELFF. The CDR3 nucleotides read TGCGCCAGCAGTCGGGGGGGCGGGGAGCTGTTTTTT.

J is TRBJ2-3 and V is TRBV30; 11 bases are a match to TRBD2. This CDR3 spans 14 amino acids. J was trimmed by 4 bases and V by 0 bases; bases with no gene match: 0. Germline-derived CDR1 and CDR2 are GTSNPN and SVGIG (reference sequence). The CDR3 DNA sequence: TGTGCCTGGAGTGTACTAGCGGGAGCAGATACGCAGTATTTT. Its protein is CAWSVLAGADTQYF. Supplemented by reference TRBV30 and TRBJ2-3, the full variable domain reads SQTIHQWPATLVQPVGSPLSLECTVEGTSNPNLYWYRQAAGRGLQLLFYSVGIGQISSEVPQNLSASRPQDRQFILSSKKLLLSDSGFYLCAWSVLAGADTQYFGPGTRLTVL.

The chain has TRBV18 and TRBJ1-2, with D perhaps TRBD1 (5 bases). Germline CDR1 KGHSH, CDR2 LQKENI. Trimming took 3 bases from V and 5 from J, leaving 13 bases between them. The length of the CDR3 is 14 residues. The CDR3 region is CASSPRGGPYGYTF. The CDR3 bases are TGTGCCAGCTCACCCCGGGGGGGACCGTATGGCTACACCTTC. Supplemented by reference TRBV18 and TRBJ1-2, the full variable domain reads NAGVMQNPRHLVRRRGQEARLRCSPMKGHSHVYWYRQLPEEGLKFMVYLQKENIIDESGMPKERFSAEFPKEGPSILRIQQVVRGDSAAYFCASSPRGGPYGYTFGSGTRLTVV.

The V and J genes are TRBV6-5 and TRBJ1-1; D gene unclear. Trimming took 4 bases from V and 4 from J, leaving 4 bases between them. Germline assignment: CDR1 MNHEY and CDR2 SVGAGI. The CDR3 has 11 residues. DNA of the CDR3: TGTGCCAGCAGTTCGAGCACTGAAGCTTTCTTT. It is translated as CASSSSTEAFF.

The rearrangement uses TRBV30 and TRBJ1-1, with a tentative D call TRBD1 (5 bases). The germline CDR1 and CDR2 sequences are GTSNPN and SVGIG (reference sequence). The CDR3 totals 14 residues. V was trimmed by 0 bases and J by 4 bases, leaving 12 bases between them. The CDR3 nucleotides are TGTGCCTGGAGTGTCGGGGGGGGTGGCACTGAAGCTTTCTTT. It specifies CAWSVGGGGTEAFF.

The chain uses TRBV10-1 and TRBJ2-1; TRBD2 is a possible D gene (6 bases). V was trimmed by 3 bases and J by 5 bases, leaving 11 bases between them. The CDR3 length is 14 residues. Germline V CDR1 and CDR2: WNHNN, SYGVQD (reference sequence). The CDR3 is CASSDGGGDNEQFF. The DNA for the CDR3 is TGCGCCAGCAGTGATGGCGGAGGGGACAATGAGCAGTTCTTC.

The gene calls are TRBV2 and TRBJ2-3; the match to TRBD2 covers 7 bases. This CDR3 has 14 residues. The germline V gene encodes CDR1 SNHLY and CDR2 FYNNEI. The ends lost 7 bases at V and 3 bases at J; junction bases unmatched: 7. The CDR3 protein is CASTVGGATDTQYF. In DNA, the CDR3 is TGTGCCAGCACCGTGGGAGGGGCAACAGATACGCAGTATTTT.

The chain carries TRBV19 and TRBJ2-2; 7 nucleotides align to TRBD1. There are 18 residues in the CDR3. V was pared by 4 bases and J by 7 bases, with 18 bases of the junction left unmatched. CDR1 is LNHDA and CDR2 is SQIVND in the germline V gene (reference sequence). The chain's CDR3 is CASSRTPGQSSVSGELFF. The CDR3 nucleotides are TGTGCCAGTAGTAGGACGCCGGGACAGTCCTCTGTTAGCGGGGAGCTGTTTTTT.

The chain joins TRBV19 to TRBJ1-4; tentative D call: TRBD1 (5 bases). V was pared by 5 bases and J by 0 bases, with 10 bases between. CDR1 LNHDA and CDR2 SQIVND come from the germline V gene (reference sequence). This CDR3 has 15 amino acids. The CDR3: CASSLPQATNEKLFF. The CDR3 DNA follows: TGTGCCAGTAGTCTTCCACAGGCAACTAATGAAAAACTGTTTTTT.

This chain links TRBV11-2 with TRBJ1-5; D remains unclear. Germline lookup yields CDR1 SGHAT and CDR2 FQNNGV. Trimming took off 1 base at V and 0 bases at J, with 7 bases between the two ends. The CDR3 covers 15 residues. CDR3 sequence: CASSLGRSSNQPQHF. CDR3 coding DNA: TGTGCCAGCAGCTTAGGGAGGAGTAGCAATCAGCCCCAGCATTTT.

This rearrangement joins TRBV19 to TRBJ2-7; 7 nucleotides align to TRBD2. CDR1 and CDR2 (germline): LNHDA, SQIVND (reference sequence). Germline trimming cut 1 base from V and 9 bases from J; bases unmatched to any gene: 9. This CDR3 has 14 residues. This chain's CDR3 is CASSIAPRGEGQYF. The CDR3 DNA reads TGTGCCAGTAGTATAGCCCCTCGAGGGGAGGGGCAGTACTTC.

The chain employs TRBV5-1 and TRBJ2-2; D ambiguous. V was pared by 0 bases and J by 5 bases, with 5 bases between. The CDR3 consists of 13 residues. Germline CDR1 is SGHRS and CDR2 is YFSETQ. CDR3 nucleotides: TGCGCCAGCAGCTTGGGACTGACCGGGGAGCTGTTTTTT. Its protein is CASSLGLTGELFF.

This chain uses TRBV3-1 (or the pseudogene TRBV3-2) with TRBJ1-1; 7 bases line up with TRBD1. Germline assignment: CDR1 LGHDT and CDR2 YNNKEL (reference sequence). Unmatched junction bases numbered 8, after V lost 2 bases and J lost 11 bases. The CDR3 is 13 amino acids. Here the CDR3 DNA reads TGTGCCAGCAGCCAACGACGGACCAGGGGGGCTTTCTTT. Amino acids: CASSQRRTRGAFF.

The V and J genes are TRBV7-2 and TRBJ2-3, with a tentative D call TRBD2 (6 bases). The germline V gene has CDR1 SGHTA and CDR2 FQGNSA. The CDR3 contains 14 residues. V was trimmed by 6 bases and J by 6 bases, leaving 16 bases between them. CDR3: CASSLGLATDTQYF. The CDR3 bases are TGTGCCAGCAGTCTCGGGCTAGCGACCGATACGCAGTATTTT.

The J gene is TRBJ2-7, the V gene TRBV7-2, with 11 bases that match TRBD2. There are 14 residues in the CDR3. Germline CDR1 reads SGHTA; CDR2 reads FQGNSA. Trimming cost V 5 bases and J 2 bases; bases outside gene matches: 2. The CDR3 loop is CASSRGLAAYEQYF. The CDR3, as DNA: TGTGCCAGCAGCAGGGGACTAGCGGCCTACGAGCAGTACTTC. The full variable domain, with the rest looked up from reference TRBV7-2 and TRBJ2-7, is GAGVSQSPSNKVTEKGKDVELRCDPISGHTALYWYRQSLGQGLEFLIYFQGNSAPDKSGLPSDRFSAERTGGSVSTLTIQRTQQEDSAVYLCASSRGLAAYEQYFGPGTRLTVT.

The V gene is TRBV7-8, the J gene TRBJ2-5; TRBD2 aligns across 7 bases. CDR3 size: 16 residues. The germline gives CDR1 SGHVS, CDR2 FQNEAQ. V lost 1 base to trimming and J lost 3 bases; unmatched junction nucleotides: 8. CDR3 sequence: CASSLGAGVGEETQYF. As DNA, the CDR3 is TGTGCCAGCAGCTTAGGGGCGGGAGTGGGGGAAGAGACCCAGTACTTC.

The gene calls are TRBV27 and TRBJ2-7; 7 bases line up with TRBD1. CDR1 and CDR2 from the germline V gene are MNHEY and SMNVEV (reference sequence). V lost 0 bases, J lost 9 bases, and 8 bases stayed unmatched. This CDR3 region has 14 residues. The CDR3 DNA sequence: TGTGCCAGCAGTTTATCCGGGACAGCTGTCGTGCAGTACTTC. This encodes CASSLSGTAVVQYF.

The CDR3 reads CASSQGYPGLAATGELFF. The CDR3 DNA sequence: TGTGCCAGCAGCCAAGGATACCCGGGACTAGCGGCCACCGGGGAGCTGTTTTTT. This chain uses TRBV3-1 (or the pseudogene TRBV3-2) with TRBJ2-2; 11 nucleotides line up with TRBD2. V was pared by 1 base and J by 4 bases, with 8 bases of the junction left unmatched. This CDR3 region has 18 residues. The germline V gene encodes CDR1 LGHDT and CDR2 YNNKEL (reference sequence).

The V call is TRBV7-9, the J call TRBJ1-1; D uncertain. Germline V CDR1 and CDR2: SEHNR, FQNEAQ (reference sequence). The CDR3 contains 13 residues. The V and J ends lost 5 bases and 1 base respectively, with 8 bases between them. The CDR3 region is CASSPTQNTEAFF. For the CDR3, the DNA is TGTGCCAGCAGCCCCACACAGAACACTGAAGCTTTCTTT.